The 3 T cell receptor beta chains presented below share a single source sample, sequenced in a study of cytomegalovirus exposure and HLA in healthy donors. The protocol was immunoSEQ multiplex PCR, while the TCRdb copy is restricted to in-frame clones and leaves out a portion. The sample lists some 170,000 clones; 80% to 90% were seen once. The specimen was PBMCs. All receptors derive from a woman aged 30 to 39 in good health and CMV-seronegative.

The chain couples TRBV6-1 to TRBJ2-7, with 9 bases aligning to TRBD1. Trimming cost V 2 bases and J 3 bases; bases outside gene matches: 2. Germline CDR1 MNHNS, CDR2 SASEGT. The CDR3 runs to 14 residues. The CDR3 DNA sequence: TGTGCCAGCAGTGAATGGGACAGGGTCTACGAGCAGTACTTC. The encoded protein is CASSEWDRVYEQYF.

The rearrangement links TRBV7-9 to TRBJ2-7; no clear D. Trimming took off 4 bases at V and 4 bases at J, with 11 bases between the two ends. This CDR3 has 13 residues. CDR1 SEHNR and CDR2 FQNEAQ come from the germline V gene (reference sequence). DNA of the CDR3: TGTGCCAGCAGCTCACAGACGTTTTACGAGCAGTACTTC. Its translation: CASSSQTFYEQYF.

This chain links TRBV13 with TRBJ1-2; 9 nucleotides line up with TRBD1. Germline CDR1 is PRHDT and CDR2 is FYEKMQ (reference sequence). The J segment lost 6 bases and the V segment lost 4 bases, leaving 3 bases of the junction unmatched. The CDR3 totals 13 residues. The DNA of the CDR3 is TGTGCCAGCAGCTGGACAGGGGAGGATGGCTACACCTTC. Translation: CASSWTGEDGYTF.